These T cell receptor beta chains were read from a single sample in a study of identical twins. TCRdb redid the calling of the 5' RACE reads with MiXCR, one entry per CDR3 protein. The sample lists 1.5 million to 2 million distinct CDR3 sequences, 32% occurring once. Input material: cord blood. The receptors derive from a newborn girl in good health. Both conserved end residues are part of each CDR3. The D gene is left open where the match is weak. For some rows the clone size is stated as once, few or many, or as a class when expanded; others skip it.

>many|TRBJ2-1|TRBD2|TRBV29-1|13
CSVGLAFYNEQFF
TGCAGCGTTGGACTAGCGTTCTACAATGAGCAGTTCTTC
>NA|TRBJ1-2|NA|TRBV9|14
CASGDSGQTYGYTF
TGTGCCAGCGGGGACTCTGGACAGACCTATGGCTACACCTTC
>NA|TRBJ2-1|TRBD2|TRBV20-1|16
CSARVASGVLYNEQFF
TGCAGTGCTAGAGTGGCTAGCGGGGTCCTCTACAATGAGCAGTTCTTC
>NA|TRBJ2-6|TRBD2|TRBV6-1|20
CASTRLAGGYAPSGANVLTF
TGTGCCAGCACCAGACTAGCGGGAGGGTATGCCCCTTCTGGGGCCAACGTCCTGACTTTC
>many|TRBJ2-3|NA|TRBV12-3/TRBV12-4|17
CASSPLRRSPSTDTQYF
TGTGCCAGCAGCCCCCTGAGACGGAGTCCTAGCACAGATACGCAGTATTTT
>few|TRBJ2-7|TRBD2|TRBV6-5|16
CASSRTSGIVGYEQYF
TGTGCCAGCAGCCGGACTAGCGGGATCGTGGGGTACGAGCAGTACTTC
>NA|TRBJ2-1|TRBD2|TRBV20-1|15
CSASDISGPYNEQFF
TGCAGTGCTAGTGACATTAGCGGGCCCTACAATGAGCAGTTCTTC
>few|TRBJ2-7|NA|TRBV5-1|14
CASSSASMVNEQYF
TGCGCCAGCAGCTCAGCGAGTATGGTAAACGAGCAGTACTTC
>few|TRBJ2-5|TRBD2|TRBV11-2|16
CASSLFPSGALETQYF
TGTGCCAGCAGCTTATTCCCTAGCGGGGCTCTAGAGACCCAGTACTTC
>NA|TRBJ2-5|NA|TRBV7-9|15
CASSRLRLGQETQYF
TGTGCCAGCAGCCGTCTCAGACTAGGACAAGAGACCCAGTACTTC
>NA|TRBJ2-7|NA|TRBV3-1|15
CASSQDSGTYNEQYF
TGTGCCAGCAGCCAAGATTCCGGGACCTACAATGAGCAGTACTTC
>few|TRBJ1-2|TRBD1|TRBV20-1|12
CSARLQGGGYTF
TGCAGTGCTAGATTACAGGGGGGTGGCTACACCTTC
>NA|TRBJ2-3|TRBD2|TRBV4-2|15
CASSQDSGGKDTQYF
TGTGCCAGCAGCCAAGACTCGGGAGGGAAAGATACGCAGTATTTT
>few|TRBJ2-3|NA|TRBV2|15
CASRLTGASTDTQYF
TGTGCCAGCAGGCTGACAGGCGCTAGCACAGATACGCAGTATTTT
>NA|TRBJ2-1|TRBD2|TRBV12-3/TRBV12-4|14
CASSRERERNEQFF
TGTGCCAGCAGTAGGGAGCGGGAAAGGAATGAGCAGTTCTTC
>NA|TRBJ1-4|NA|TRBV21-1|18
CASSSPGQGVRSNEKLFF
TGTGCCAGCAGCTCCCCGGGACAGGGAGTAAGGTCTAATGAAAAACTGTTTTTT
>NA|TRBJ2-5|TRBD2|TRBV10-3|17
CAISEFYSGRRNNEQYF
TGTGCCATCAGTGAGTTCTATAGCGGGAGGAGAAACAATGAGCAGTACTTC
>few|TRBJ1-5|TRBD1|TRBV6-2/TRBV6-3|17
CASRGQRRGLSNQPQHF
TGTGCCAGCAGGGGACAGAGAAGAGGGCTTAGCAATCAGCCCCAGCATTTT
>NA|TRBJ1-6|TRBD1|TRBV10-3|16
CAIRDRTGPYNSPLHF
TGTGCCATCAGAGATCGGACAGGGCCTTATAATTCACCCCTCCACTTT
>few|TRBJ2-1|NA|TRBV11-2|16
CASSLFTTLSYNEQFF
TGTGCCAGCAGCTTATTTACAACGCTCTCCTACAATGAGCAGTTCTTC
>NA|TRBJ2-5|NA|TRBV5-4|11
CASQGAETQYF
TGTGCCAGCCAAGGGGCCGAGACCCAGTACTTC
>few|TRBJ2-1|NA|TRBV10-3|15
CAISEVGVSYNEQFF
TGTGCCATCAGTGAGGTCGGGGTCTCCTACAATGAGCAGTTCTTC
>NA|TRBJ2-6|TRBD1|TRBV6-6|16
CASIGTGGYGANVLTF
TGTGCCAGCATTGGGACAGGGGGCTATGGGGCCAACGTCCTGACTTTC
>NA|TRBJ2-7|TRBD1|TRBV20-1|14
CSAPQGSYYGEQYF
TGCAGTGCGCCACAGGGGTCGTATTACGGCGAGCAGTACTTC
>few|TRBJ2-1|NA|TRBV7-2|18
CASSLVLAGGSSYNEQFF
TGTGCCAGCAGCTTAGTACTAGCTGGGGGGAGCTCCTACAATGAGCAGTTCTTC
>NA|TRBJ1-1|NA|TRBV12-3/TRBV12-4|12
CASRPRGTEAFF
TGTGCCAGCAGACCCCGCGGTACTGAAGCTTTCTTT
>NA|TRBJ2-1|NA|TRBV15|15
CATSRDPGGSYEQFF
TGTGCCACCAGCAGAGATCCCGGGGGCAGCTACGAGCAGTTCTTC
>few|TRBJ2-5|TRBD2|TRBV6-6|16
CASRGGGLAGEETQYF
TGTGCCAGCAGGGGAGGGGGACTAGCGGGGGAAGAGACCCAGTACTTC
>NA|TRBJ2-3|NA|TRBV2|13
CASSEALRDTQYF
TGTGCCAGCAGTGAAGCGCTTCGAGATACGCAGTATTTT
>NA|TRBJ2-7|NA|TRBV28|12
CASSLGTALRYF
TGTGCCAGCAGTCTGGGGACGGCTCTCCGGTACTTC
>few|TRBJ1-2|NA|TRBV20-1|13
CSARREVGYGYTF
TGCAGTGCTAGGAGGGAAGTGGGGTATGGCTACACCTTC
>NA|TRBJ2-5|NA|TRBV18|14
CASSPPGSRETQYF
TGTGCCAGCTCACCACCGGGGAGTCGAGAGACCCAGTACTTC